This T cell receptor beta chain stems from a study of persistence of HIV-infected CD4 T cells. Cells were stimulated with overlapping HIV-1 Gag 15-mer peptides. Memory cells lacking CD40L and CD69 with high CD45RO were sorted. Points on this clone: Antigen unknown.

The immunoSEQ assay was version 4, run in survey mode. Clones were sequenced by immunoSEQ multiplex PCR, and TCRdb holds only the in-frame ones, with some missing. Of about 36,000 clones listed, around 85% were seen once; the top ten hold about 5%. This CDR3 comprises 14 residues. Germline values: CDR1 SNHLY, CDR2 FYNNEI. V lost 4 bases to trimming and J lost 6 bases, with 12 bases between them. This sequence originates from an adult with HIV. The donor label of this sample is uncertain. This sequence joins TRBV2 and TRBJ2-2, with D maybe TRBD1 (5 bases). Specimen: cultured CD4+ T cells from PBMCs, collected from a patient who received antiretroviral therapy. The CDR3 bases are TGTGCCAGCAGTGGCGACAGAGTCGCCGGGGAGCTGTTTTTT. Protein product: CASSGDRVAGELFF.